This passage covers 32 T cell receptor beta chains from one sample sequenced in a study of regulatory dendritic cells for organ transplantation. Repertoires were generated with immunoSEQ multiplex PCR, while TCRdb's copy carries only in-frame clones and drops some. In the table there are around 21,000 clones, roughly 87% of which are singletons. For these TCRs, the target antigens are not known. CFSE-labeled sorted T cells met regulatory or mature dendritic cells for 5 days. The sample was naive CD4+ T cells from blood cultured with dendritic cells. Noted subset: CD45RA+ naive T cells. Receptors were obtained from a human donor in good health.

The CDR3 protein is CASSYSGRSTEAFF. DNA for the CDR3: TGTGCCAGCAGTTACTCGGGACGGAGCACTGAAGCTTTCTTT. The chain is built from TRBV6-6 and TRBJ1-1, with a tentative D call TRBD1 (5 bases). The CDR3 totals 14 residues. V was trimmed by 0 bases and J by 4 bases, leaving 9 bases between them. Germline assignment: CDR1 MNHNY and CDR2 SVGAGI (reference sequence).

The CDR3 DNA follows: TGTGCCAGCAGCACGCGACTCGCCTTCGATGAAAAACTGTTTTTT. It encodes CASSTRLAFDEKLFF. The J gene is TRBJ1-4, the V gene TRBV5-5, with unresolved D. V lost 4 bases, J lost 6 bases, and 16 bases lay in between. CDR3 size: 15 residues. CDR1 and CDR2 from the germline V gene are SGHKS and YYEKEE (reference sequence). The complete variable domain, with remaining parts taken from reference TRBV5-5 and TRBJ1-4, reads DAGVTQSPTHLIKTRGQQVTLRCSPISGHKSVSWYQQVLGQGPQFIFQYYEKEERGRGNFPDRFSARQFPNYSSELNVNALLLGDSALYLCASSTRLAFDEKLFFGSGTQLSVL.

The gene calls are TRBV5-4 and TRBJ2-3, with unresolved D. V dropped 1 base and J dropped 0 bases, with 6 bases sitting between them. The germline V gene has CDR1 SGHNT and CDR2 YYREEE (reference sequence). This CDR3 comprises 14 residues. CDR3 region: CASSLTASTDTQYF. The DNA for the CDR3 is TGTGCCAGCAGCTTGACAGCTAGCACAGATACGCAGTATTTT.

This rearrangement joins TRBV7-3 to TRBJ2-3, with 12 bases aligning to TRBD2. The germline V gene encodes CDR1 SGHTA and CDR2 FQGTGA. Losses at the gene ends were 5 bases for V and 5 bases for J; bases not matched to a gene: 8. There are 16 residues in the CDR3. This CDR3 reads CASSPRLAGERDTQYF. CDR3 DNA: TGTGCCAGCAGCCCACGACTAGCGGGGGAGAGAGATACGCAGTATTTT.

This sequence joins TRBV11-2 and TRBJ2-1; D unclear. V lost 3 bases, J lost 3 bases, and 9 bases lay in between. This CDR3 is 14 amino acids long. Germline lookup yields CDR1 SGHAT and CDR2 FQNNGV. CDR3 nucleotides: TGTGCCAGCAGCTTTAAACGCGGCTACAATGAGCAGTTCTTC. It yields the protein CASSFKRGYNEQFF. Together with reference TRBV11-2 and TRBJ2-1, the CDR3 gives the full variable domain: EAGVAQSPRYKIIEKRQSVAFWCNPISGHATLYWYQQILGQGPKLLIQFQNNGVVDDSQLPKDRFSAERLKGVDSTLKIQPAKLEDSAVYLCASSFKRGYNEQFFGPGTRLTVL.

The CDR3 DNA sequence: TGTGCCAGCAGCTTGGTTGGGTTCGGTCAGAACTCTCCCCGCGGCTACACCTTC. Protein product: CASSLVGFGQNSPRGYTF. The chain has TRBV5-4 and TRBJ1-2; D remains ambiguous. The germline V gene has CDR1 SGHNT and CDR2 YYREEE (reference sequence). V lost 0 bases and J lost 8, with 26 bases in between. This CDR3 is 18 amino acids long.

In this sample, this clone turned up a few times. The chain recombines TRBV7-2 with TRBJ2-7; a possible D gene is TRBD1 (6 bases). CDR1 and CDR2 from the germline V gene are SGHTA and FQGNSA. V lost 3 bases to trimming and J lost 1 base, with 13 bases between them. The CDR3 is 15 residues long. The CDR3 region is CASSFYFGTSYEQYF. Written as DNA, the CDR3 is TGTGCCAGCAGCTTTTATTTCGGGACATCCTACGAGCAGTACTTC.

This chain's CDR3 is CASSFTPGTDLGTQYF. CDR3 DNA sequence: TGTGCCAGCAGCTTTACACCCGGGACAGATCTTGGGACCCAGTACTTC. This sequence joins TRBV5-4 and TRBJ2-5, with TRBD1 identical over 7 bases. Germline trimming cut 2 bases from V and 7 bases from J; bases unmatched to any gene: 14. CDR3 length: 16 amino acids. Germline CDR1 and CDR2: SGHNT and YYREEE (reference sequence). The full variable domain, with the rest looked up from reference TRBV5-4 and TRBJ2-5, is ETGVTQSPTHLIKTRGQQVTLRCSSQSGHNTVSWYQQALGQGPQFIFQYYREEENGRGNFPPRFSGLQFPNYSSELNVNALELDDSALYLCASSFTPGTDLGTQYFGPGTRLLVL.

The V and J genes are TRBV19 and TRBJ1-2; no definite D call. This CDR3 region has 12 residues. V dropped 7 bases and J dropped 3 bases, with 9 bases sitting between them. Looked up from germline, CDR1 is LNHDA and CDR2 is SQIVND (reference sequence). CDR3 protein: CASNLGYYGYTF. CDR3 nucleotides: TGTGCCAGTAACCTAGGATACTATGGCTACACCTTC. Using reference TRBV19 and TRBJ1-2 for the parts outside the CDR3, the full variable domain is DGGITQSPKYLFRKEGQNVTLSCEQNLNHDAMYWYRQDPGQGLRLIYYSQIVNDFQKGDIAEGYSVSREKKESFPLTVTSAQKNPTAFYLCASNLGYYGYTFGSGTRLTVV.

The chain combines TRBV20-1 with TRBJ2-1, with D possibly TRBD2 on 5 matching bases. The CDR3 totals 11 residues. Germline V lookup: CDR1 DFQATT, CDR2 SNEGSKA (reference sequence). Trimming removed 4 bases at V and 9 bases at J, with 10 bases between. CDR3 bases: TGCAGTGCTATCCCAGAGGGTGAGCAGTTCTTC. As protein: CSAIPEGEQFF.

The chain recombines TRBV2 with TRBJ2-7, with 7 bases matching TRBD1. There are 13 residues in the CDR3. V lost 4 bases, J lost 3 bases, and 3 bases stayed unmatched. CDR1 and CDR2 (germline): SNHLY, FYNNEI. This CDR3 reads CASSGDSNYEQYF. Written as DNA, the CDR3 is TGTGCCAGCAGTGGGGACAGTAACTACGAGCAGTACTTC.

In this sample, this clone turned up a few times. The chain joins TRBV19 to TRBJ2-3; perhaps TRBD1 as D (6 bases). The germline V gene has CDR1 LNHDA and CDR2 SQIVND (reference sequence). This CDR3 has 13 residues. Trimming removed 6 bases from V and 4 bases from J, with 11 bases in between. DNA for the CDR3: TGTGCCAGTAGCGGACAGAGGTCAGATACGCAGTATTTT. This gives the protein CASSGQRSDTQYF. Looking up the rest from reference TRBV19 and TRBJ2-3 gives the full variable domain: DGGITQSPKYLFRKEGQNVTLSCEQNLNHDAMYWYRQDPGQGLRLIYYSQIVNDFQKGDIAEGYSVSREKKESFPLTVTSAQKNPTAFYLCASSGQRSDTQYFGPGTRLTVL.

This sequence joins TRBV2 and TRBJ2-5; weak D call: TRBD1 (6 bases). CDR3 length: 14 residues. With 6 bases removed from V and 9 bases from J, the gap between germline ends came to 20 bases. Germline CDR1 SNHLY, CDR2 FYNNEI. CDR3: CASSQNRDPGAQYF. CDR3 DNA: TGTGCCAGCAGCCAAAATAGGGACCCAGGGGCCCAGTACTTC.

Concerning this clone itself: Sequence at one end of the junction differs from germline and may be a read error. This chain connects TRBV25-1 to TRBJ1-5; 9 nucleotides line up with TRBD1. The CDR3 extends over 15 amino acids. The germline V gene encodes CDR1 MGHDK and CDR2 SYGVNS. The CDR3 protein is CASSPRGQGNQSQHF. The CDR3 DNA reads TGTGCCAGCAGTCCTCGCGGACAGGGGAATCAGTCCCAGCATTTT.

The genes are TRBV29-1 and TRBJ1-2, with 7 positions matching TRBD1. The ends lost 7 bases at V and 8 bases at J; junction bases unmatched: 13. CDR1 and CDR2 (germline): SQVTM, ANQGSEA. The CDR3 runs 13 residues. CDR3 region: CSAEQGQGSGYTF. In DNA, the CDR3 is TGCAGCGCCGAACAGGGGCAGGGATCAGGCTACACCTTC.

The chain is built from TRBV18 and TRBJ1-5, with 7 bases identical to TRBD1. Looked up from germline, CDR1 is KGHSH and CDR2 is LQKENI. The J segment lost 2 bases and the V segment lost 4 bases, leaving 14 bases of the junction unmatched. The CDR3 sequence is 18 residues long. The CDR3 DNA follows: TGTGCCAGCTCACGATCGACTTCAGGGGGTCTGGGCAATCAGCCCCAGCATTTT. Its translation is CASSRSTSGGLGNQPQHF.

This chain links TRBV5-4 with TRBJ2-3; TRBD2 matches at 9 bases. V lost 5 bases and J lost 2; bases outside the gene matches: 9. CDR3 length: 16 amino acids. CDR1 and CDR2 from the germline V gene are SGHNT and YYREEE (reference sequence). The CDR3 spells CASSRKAGGDTDTQYF. In nucleotides, the CDR3 is TGTGCCAGCAGTAGAAAGGCGGGAGGGGACACAGATACGCAGTATTTT. Looking up the rest from reference TRBV5-4 and TRBJ2-3 gives the full variable domain: ETGVTQSPTHLIKTRGQQVTLRCSSQSGHNTVSWYQQALGQGPQFIFQYYREEENGRGNFPPRFSGLQFPNYSSELNVNALELDDSALYLCASSRKAGGDTDTQYFGPGTRLTVL.

This clone was seen more than once but under ten times. The chain has TRBV2 and TRBJ1-2, with D tentatively TRBD1 (5 bases). The CDR3 is 13 amino acids. Germline V lookup: CDR1 SNHLY, CDR2 FYNNEI. The V end lost 6 bases, the J end lost 4 bases, and 12 bases lay between the germline ends. The chain's CDR3 is CASRGDGIYGYTF. CDR3 DNA: TGTGCCAGCAGAGGGGACGGTATCTATGGCTACACCTTC.

The V and J genes are TRBV12-2 and TRBJ2-7; the table gives TRBD1 as D, unverified against the DNA. TRBV12-2 corresponds to a pseudogene. This CDR3 comprises 16 residues. The CDR3 DNA is TGTGCAAGTCGAAGATGGGGCCGATCCACTTCCTACGAGCAGTACTTC. Its translation is CASRRWGRSTSYEQYF.

The rearrangement links TRBV6-6 to TRBJ1-1; D perhaps matches TRBD1 (6 bases). V was pared by 7 bases and J by 3 bases, with 15 bases between. The CDR3 loop spans 14 amino acids. The germline V gene has CDR1 MNHNY and CDR2 SVGAGI (reference sequence). In nucleotides, the CDR3 is TGTGCCAGCAACCCGGGACAAAAGGACACTGAAGCTTTCTTT. Protein sequence: CASNPGQKDTEAFF.

The chain has TRBV11-2 and TRBJ1-2; no clear D gene. The V end lost 1 base, the J end lost 7 bases, and 13 bases lay between the germline ends. Germline CDR1 and CDR2: SGHAT and FQNNGV. CDR3 length equals 14 residues. The CDR3 here is CASSLVGGPGGYTF. The CDR3 DNA follows: TGTGCCAGCAGCTTAGTGGGCGGACCGGGTGGCTACACCTTC.

The rearrangement uses TRBV28 and TRBJ1-2, with 7 positions matching TRBD1. The CDR3 runs to 12 residues. Germline V gene data show CDR1 as MDHEN and CDR2 as SYDVKM. The J segment lost 8 bases and the V segment lost 1 base, leaving 1 base of the junction unmatched. CDR3 sequence (DNA): TGTGCCAGCAGTTTATTGGACAGGGGCTACACCTTC. Its protein is CASSLLDRGYTF.

The chain has TRBV4-1 and TRBJ2-1; D unresolved. The germline V gene encodes CDR1 MGHRA and CDR2 YSYEKL. The CDR3 length is 16 residues. The germline V and J ends were trimmed by 5 bases and 6 bases, with 20 bases remaining between them. The CDR3, as DNA: TGCGCCAGCAGCGAGCCCTCGCGATCCAAGGGCAATGAGCAGTTCTTC. The encoded protein is CASSEPSRSKGNEQFF.

This sequence joins TRBV28 and TRBJ1-1; no reliable D call. This CDR3 contains 13 residues. Germline V gives CDR1 MDHEN, CDR2 SYDVKM. Trimming pared 7 bases from V and 0 bases from J, leaving 9 bases between. The CDR3 coding sequence is TGTGCCAGCAATCGGCTATTGAACACTGAAGCTTTCTTT. It translates to CASNRLLNTEAFF.

CDR3: CASSRVIYTEAFF. In DNA, the CDR3 is TGTGCCAGCAGCCGCGTGATTTACACTGAAGCTTTCTTT. This rearrangement joins TRBV6-1 to TRBJ1-1; D ambiguous. The length of the CDR3 is 13 residues. Germline lookup yields CDR1 MNHNS and CDR2 SASEGT. V lost 6 bases and J 3 bases, leaving 11 bases between the germline ends.

This clone has a handful of counts. V gene TRBV5-6 combines with J gene TRBJ1-3, with a tentative D call TRBD1 (6 bases). The germline V and J ends were trimmed by 5 bases and 6 bases, with 12 bases remaining between them. This CDR3 contains 13 residues. The germline V gene encodes CDR1 SGHDT and CDR2 YYEEEE. CDR3 sequence: CASSPGHLNTIYF. The CDR3 nucleotides read TGTGCCAGCAGTCCGGGACACCTAAACACCATATATTTT. Full variable domain (rest looked up from reference TRBV5-6 and TRBJ1-3): DAGVTQSPTHLIKTRGQQVTLRCSPKSGHDTVSWYQQALGQGPQFIFQYYEEEERQRGNFPDRFSGHQFPNYSSELNVNALLLGDSALYLCASSPGHLNTIYFGEGSWLTVV.

This chain uses TRBV5-4 with TRBJ1-1; D is possibly TRBD1 (5 bases). This CDR3 comprises 16 residues. V lost 1 base and J lost 6, with 19 bases in between. From germline, CDR1 is SGHNT and CDR2 YYREEE (reference sequence). CDR3 in DNA: TGTGCCAGCAGCTTGCCGGGTCCCGGGACCCAATCTGAAGCTTTCTTT. This translates into CASSLPGPGTQSEAFF.

The chain is built from TRBV7-9 and TRBJ1-1; 9 bases map to TRBD1. V trimming: 5 bases; J trimming: 4 bases; junction bases outside the gene matches: 14. The CDR3 loop spans 17 amino acids. CDR1 is SEHNR, CDR2 FQNEAQ, per germline (reference sequence). CDR3 protein: CASSPIPGQGTGTEAFF. CDR3 sequence (DNA): TGTGCCAGCAGCCCCATACCGGGACAGGGAACGGGCACTGAAGCTTTCTTT.

This clone has only a few counts. The V and J genes are TRBV2 and TRBJ2-7, with TRBD2 matching 7 bases. Germline CDR1 is SNHLY and CDR2 is FYNNEI. The CDR3 length is 15 residues. Unmatched junction bases numbered 15, after V lost 8 bases and J lost 5 bases. CDR3 sequence: CASGRPGGTPHEQYF. The CDR3 DNA reads TGTGCCAGCGGCCGCCCGGGGGGAACCCCCCACGAGCAGTACTTC.

The chain joins TRBV20-1 to TRBJ2-4; D is unresolved. V was pared by 3 bases and J by 5 bases, with 5 bases between. The CDR3 totals 11 residues. Germline V gene sequence: CDR1 DFQATT, CDR2 SNEGSKA (reference sequence). The CDR3 DNA is TGCAGTGCTAGCAGCCAAAACATTCAGTACTTC. Protein product: CSASSQNIQYF.

The chain employs TRBV11-2 and TRBJ1-1, with D tentatively TRBD1 (6 bases). This CDR3 has 14 residues. CDR1 and CDR2 from the germline V gene are SGHAT and FQNNGV. V was trimmed by 1 base and J by 3 bases, leaving 9 bases between them. The CDR3 coding sequence is TGTGCCAGCAGCTTAGGGGGGCAGGACACTGAAGCTTTCTTT. It is translated as CASSLGGQDTEAFF.

The chain joins TRBV6-5 to TRBJ1-1; D perhaps matches TRBD1 (5 bases). The V end was cut by 6 bases, the J end by 8 bases, with 16 bases between. Germline V gives CDR1 MNHEY, CDR2 SVGAGI. This CDR3 has 13 amino acids. The CDR3 nucleotides read TGTGCCAGCAGACGAACTACCTGGGGCGAAGCTTTCTTT. Its protein is CASRRTTWGEAFF.